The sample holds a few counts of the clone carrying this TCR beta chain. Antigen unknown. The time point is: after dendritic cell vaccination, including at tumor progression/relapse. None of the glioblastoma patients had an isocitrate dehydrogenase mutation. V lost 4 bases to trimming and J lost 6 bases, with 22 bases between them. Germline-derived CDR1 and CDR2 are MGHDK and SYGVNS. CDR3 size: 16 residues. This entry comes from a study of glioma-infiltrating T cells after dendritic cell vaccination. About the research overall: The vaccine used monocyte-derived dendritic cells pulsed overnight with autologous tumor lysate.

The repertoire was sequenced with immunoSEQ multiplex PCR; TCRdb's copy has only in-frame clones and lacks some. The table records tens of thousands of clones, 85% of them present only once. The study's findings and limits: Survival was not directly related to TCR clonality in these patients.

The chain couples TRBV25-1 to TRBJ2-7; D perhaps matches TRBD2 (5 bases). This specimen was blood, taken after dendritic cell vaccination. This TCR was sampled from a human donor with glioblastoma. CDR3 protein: CASSAPLGRGLREQYF. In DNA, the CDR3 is TGTGCCAGCAGTGCCCCCTTGGGGAGAGGCCTACGCGAGCAGTACTTC.